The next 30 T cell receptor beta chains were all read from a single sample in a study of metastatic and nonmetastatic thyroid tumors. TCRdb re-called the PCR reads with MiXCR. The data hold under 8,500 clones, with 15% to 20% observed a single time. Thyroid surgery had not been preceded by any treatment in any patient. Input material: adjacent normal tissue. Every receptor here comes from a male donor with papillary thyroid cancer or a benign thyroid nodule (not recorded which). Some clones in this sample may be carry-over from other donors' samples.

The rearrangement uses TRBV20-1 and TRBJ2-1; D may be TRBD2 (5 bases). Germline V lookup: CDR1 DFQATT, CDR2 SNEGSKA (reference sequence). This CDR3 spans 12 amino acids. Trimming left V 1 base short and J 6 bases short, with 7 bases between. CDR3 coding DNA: TGCAGTGCTAGAGCGGGGTTCAATGAGCAGTTCTTC. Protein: CSARAGFNEQFF.

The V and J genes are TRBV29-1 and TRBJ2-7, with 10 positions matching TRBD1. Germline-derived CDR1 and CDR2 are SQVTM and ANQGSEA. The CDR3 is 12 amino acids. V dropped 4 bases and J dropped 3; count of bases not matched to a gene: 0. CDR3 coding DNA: TGCAGCGTTGGGACAGGGGGCTACGAGCAGTACTTC. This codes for CSVGTGGYEQYF.

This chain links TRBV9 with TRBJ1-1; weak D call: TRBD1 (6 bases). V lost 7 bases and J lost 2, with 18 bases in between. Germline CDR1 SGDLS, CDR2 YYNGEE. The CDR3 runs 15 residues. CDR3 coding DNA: TGTGCCAGCTCAAGACAGACAGGAGACAACACTGAAGCTTTCTTT. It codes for CASSRQTGDNTEAFF.

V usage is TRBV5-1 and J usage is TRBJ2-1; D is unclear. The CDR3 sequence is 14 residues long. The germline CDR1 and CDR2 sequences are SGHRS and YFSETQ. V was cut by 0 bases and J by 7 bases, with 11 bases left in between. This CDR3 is CASSLDSLGNEQFF. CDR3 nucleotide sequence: TGCGCCAGCAGCTTGGACAGCTTAGGAAATGAGCAGTTCTTC.

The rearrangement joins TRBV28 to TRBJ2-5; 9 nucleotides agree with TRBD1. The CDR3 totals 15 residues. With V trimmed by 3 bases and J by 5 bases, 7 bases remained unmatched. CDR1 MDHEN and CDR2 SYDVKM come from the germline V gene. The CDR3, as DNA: TGTGCCAGCAGTTTTCCAGACAGGGGGGAGGAGACCCAGTACTTC. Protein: CASSFPDRGEETQYF.

For the CDR3, the DNA is TGTGCCAGCAGTTTTACAGGTGGGAATGAGCAGTTCTTC. As protein: CASSFTGGNEQFF. This chain links TRBV12-3 or TRBV12-4 with TRBJ2-1, with a tentative D call TRBD1 (5 bases). V lost 3 bases and J 7 bases, leaving 10 bases between the germline ends. The CDR3 has 13 amino acids.

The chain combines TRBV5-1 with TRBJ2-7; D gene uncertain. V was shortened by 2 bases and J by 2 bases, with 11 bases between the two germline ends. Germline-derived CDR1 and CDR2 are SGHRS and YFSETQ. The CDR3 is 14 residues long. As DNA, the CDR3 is TGCGCCAGCAGCTTATCTACTTCCCCCTACGAGCAGTACTTC. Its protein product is CASSLSTSPYEQYF. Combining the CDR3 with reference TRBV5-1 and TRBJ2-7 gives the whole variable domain KAGVTQTPRYLIKTRGQQVTLSCSPISGHRSVSWYQQTPGQGLQFLFEYFSETQRNKGNFPGRFSGRQFSNSRSEMNVSTLELGDSALYLCASSLSTSPYEQYFGPGTRLTVT.

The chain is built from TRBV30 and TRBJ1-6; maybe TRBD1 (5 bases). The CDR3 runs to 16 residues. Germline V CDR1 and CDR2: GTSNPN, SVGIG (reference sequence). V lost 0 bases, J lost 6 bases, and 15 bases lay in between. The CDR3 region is CAWSVLGGRGNSPLHF. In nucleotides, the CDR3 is TGTGCCTGGAGTGTACTTGGGGGAAGGGGTAATTCACCCCTCCACTTT.

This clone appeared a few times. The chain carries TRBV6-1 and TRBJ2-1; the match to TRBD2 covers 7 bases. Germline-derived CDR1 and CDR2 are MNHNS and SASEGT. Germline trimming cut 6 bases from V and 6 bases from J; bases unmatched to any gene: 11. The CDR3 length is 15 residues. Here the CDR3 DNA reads TGTGCCAGCAGGAGAGGCGGGAGCGGCAGCAATGAGCAGTTCTTC. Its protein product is CASRRGGSGSNEQFF.

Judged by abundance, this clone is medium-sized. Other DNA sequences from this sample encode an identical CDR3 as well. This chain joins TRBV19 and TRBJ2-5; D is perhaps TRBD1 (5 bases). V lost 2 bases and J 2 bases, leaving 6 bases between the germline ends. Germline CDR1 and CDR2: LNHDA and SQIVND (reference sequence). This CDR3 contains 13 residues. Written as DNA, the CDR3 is TGTGCCAGTAGTATACAGGGTCAAGAGACCCAGTACTTC. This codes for CASSIQGQETQYF.

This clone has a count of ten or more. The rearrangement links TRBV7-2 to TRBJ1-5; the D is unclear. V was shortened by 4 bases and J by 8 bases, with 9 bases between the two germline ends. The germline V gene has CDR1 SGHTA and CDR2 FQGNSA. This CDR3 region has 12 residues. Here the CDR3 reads CASSSELKPQHF. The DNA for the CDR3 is TGTGCCAGCAGCTCCGAACTGAAGCCCCAGCATTTT.

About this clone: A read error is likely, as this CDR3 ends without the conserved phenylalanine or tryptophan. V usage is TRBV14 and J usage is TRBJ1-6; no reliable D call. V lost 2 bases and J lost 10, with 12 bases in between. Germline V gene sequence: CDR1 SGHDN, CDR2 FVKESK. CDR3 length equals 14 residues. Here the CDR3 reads CASSQHVTGSPLHS. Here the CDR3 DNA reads TGTGCCAGCAGCCAACATGTTACTGGCTCACCCCTCCACTCT.

The CDR3 DNA sequence: TGTGCCAGACAAGCCGGGACAGGGGACTCTGGGGCCAACGTCCTGACTTTC. Protein sequence: CARQAGTGDSGANVLTF. The rearrangement joins TRBV28 to TRBJ2-6; 10 bases fit TRBD1. The CDR3 length is 17 residues. Germline-derived CDR1 and CDR2 are MDHEN and SYDVKM. With V trimmed by 9 bases and J by 0 bases, 8 bases remained unmatched.

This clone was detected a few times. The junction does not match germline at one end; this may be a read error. The CDR3 loop reads CASGKLAGGLRF. CDR3 nucleotide sequence: TGTGCCAGCGGGAAACTAGCGGGAGGGCTCCGATTC. The chain carries TRBV6-2 or TRBV6-3 and TRBJ2-7; TRBD2 matches at 13 bases. CDR3 size: 12 residues. Germline CDR1 is MNHEY and CDR2 is SVGEGT.

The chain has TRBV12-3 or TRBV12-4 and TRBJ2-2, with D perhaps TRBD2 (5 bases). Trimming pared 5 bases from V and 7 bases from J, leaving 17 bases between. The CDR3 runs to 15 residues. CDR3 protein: CASSQLAHEGGELFF. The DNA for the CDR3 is TGTGCCAGCAGTCAGTTGGCGCACGAGGGCGGGGAGCTGTTTTTT.

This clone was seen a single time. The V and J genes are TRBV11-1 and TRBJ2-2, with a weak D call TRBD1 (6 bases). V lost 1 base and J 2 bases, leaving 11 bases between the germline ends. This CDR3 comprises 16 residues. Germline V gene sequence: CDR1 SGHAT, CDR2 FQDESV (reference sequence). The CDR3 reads CASSLGQGTNTGELFF. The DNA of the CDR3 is TGTGCCAGCAGCTTAGGCCAGGGGACCAACACCGGGGAGCTGTTTTTT.

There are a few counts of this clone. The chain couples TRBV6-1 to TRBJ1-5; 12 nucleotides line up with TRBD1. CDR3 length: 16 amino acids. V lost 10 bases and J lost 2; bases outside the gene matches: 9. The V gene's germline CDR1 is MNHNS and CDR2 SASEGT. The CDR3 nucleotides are TGTGCCATTACCGGGACAGGGGGCGCGGGCAATCAGCCCCAGCATTTT. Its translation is CAITGTGGAGNQPQHF.

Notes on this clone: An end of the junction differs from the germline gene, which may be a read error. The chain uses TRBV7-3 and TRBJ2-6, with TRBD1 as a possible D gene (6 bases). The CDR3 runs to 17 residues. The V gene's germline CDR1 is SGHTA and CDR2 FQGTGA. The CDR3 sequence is CASILAGDISGANVLTF. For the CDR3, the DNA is TGTGCCAGCATCTTAGCAGGGGACATCTCTGGGGCCAACGTCCTGACTTTT.

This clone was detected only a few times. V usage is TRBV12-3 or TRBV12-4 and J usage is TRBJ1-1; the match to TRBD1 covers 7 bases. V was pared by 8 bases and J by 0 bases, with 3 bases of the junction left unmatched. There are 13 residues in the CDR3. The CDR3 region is CASGDSLNTEAFF. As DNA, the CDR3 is TGTGCCAGCGGGGACAGTCTGAACACTGAAGCTTTCTTT.

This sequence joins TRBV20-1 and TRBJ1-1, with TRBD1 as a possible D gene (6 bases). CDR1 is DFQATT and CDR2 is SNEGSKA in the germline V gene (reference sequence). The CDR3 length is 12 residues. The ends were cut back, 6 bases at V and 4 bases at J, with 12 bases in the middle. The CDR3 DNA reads TGCAGTGCCCCCGAGGGGGGCACTGAAGCTTTCTTT. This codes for CSAPEGGTEAFF.

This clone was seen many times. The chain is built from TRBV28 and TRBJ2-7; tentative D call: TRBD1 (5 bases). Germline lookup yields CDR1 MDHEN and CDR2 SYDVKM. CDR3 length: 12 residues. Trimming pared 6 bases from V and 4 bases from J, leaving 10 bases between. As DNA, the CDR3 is TGTGCCAGCAGAAAGACAGTGTACGAGCAGTACTTC. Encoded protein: CASRKTVYEQYF.

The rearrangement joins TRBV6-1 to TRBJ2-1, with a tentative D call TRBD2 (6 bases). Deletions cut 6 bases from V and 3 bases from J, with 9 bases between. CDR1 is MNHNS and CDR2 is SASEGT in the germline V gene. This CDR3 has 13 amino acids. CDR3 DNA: TGTGCCAGCAGGCGGGACTTCTACAATGAGCAGTTCTTC. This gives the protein CASRRDFYNEQFF.

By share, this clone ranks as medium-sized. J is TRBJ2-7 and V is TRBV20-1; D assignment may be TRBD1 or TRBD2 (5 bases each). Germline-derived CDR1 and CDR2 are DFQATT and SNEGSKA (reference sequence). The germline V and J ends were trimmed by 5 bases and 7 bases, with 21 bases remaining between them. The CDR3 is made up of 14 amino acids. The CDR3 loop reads CSALGTFGIREQYF. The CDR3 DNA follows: TGCAGTGCTTTGGGGACCTTCGGGATACGAGAGCAGTACTTC.

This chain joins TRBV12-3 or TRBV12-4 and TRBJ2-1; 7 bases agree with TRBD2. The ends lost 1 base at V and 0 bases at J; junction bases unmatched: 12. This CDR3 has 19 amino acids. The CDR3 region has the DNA TGTGCCAGCAGTTTAGTTCTAGCGGTGGGAAAGAGCTCCTACAATGAGCAGTTCTTC. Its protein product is CASSLVLAVGKSSYNEQFF.

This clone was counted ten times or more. Here the CDR3 reads CASSDYQPQHF. Here the CDR3 DNA reads TGTGCCAGCAGTGACTATCAGCCCCAGCATTTT. The chain uses TRBV6-1 and TRBJ1-5; no firm D call. This CDR3 contains 11 residues. V was pared by 3 bases and J by 5 bases, with 2 bases between. Germline loops: CDR1 MNHNS, CDR2 SASEGT.

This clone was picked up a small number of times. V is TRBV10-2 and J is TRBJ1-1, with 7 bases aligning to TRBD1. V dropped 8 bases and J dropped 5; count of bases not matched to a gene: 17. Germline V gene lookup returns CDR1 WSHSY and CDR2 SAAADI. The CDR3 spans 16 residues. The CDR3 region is CASLRRRGQGGTEAFF. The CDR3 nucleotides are TGCGCCAGCCTACGCCGACGAGGCCAGGGGGGAACTGAAGCTTTCTTT.

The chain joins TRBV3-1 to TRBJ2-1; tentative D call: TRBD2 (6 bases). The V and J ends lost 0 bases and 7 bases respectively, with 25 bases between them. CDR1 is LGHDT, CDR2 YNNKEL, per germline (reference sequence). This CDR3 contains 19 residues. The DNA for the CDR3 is TGTGCCAGCAGCCAAGACTTCCCCGGGGAGGCGGGTAATAGAAATGAGCAGTTCTTC. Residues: CASSQDFPGEAGNRNEQFF.

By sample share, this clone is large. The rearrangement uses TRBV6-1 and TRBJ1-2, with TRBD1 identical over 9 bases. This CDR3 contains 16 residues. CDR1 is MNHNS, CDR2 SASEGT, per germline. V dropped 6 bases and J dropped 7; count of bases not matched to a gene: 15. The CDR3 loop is CASRLGVGTGKPGYTF. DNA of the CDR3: TGTGCCAGCAGACTTGGAGTAGGGACAGGGAAACCTGGCTACACCTTC.

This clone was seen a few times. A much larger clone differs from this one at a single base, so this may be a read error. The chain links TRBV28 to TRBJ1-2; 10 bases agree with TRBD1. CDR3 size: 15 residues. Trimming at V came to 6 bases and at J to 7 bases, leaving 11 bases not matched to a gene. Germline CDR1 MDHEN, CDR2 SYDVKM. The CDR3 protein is CASRTAGTGDGGYTF. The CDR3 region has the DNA TGTGCCAGCAGAACCGCCGGGACAGGGGACGGTGGCTACACCTTC.

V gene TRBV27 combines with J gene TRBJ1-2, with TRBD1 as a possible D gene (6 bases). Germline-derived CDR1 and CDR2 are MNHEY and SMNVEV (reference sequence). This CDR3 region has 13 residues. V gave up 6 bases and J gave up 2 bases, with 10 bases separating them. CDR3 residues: CASSLQGNYGYTF. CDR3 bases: TGTGCCAGCAGCCTTCAGGGGAACTATGGCTACACCTTC.